The 12 T cell receptor beta chains below come from one sample, sequenced in a study of T cell responses to AZD1222 COVID-19 vaccine. Libraries were prepared by immunoSEQ multiplex PCR; TCRdb keeps only in-frame clonotypes and omits some of them. In the table there are around 100,000 clones, approximately 84% of which are singletons. The specimen was peripheral blood, collected on day 0 of AZD1222 vaccination. These receptors all stem from an adult in good health.

This clone was detected only a few times. This rearrangement joins TRBV3-1 (or the pseudogene TRBV3-2) to TRBJ2-7; no reliable D call. The CDR3 contains 13 residues. Germline CDR1 and CDR2: LGHDT and YNNKEL (reference sequence). The V end was cut by 0 bases, the J end by 6 bases, with 9 bases between. CDR3 sequence: CASSQDPRSEQYF. Here the CDR3 DNA reads TGTGCCAGCAGCCAAGATCCGCGGAGCGAGCAGTACTTC.

The rearrangement joins TRBV7-2 to TRBJ2-5; tentatively, D is TRBD1 (5 bases). This CDR3 spans 12 amino acids. CDR1 and CDR2 (germline): SGHTA, FQGNSA. V was trimmed by 5 bases and J by 5 bases, leaving 9 bases between them. CDR3: CASSGAGETQYF. For the CDR3, the DNA is TGTGCCAGCAGCGGGGCCGGCGAGACCCAGTACTTC.

This clone has only a few counts. V is TRBV5-5 and J is TRBJ1-4; the D is unclear. Germline V gene sequence: CDR1 SGHKS, CDR2 YYEKEE (reference sequence). Trimming pared 4 bases from V and 2 bases from J, leaving 15 bases between. CDR3 length: 16 amino acids. CDR3: CASSGKSVGTNEKLFF. CDR3 DNA: TGTGCCAGCAGCGGAAAATCCGTGGGGACTAATGAAAAACTGTTTTTT.

Here the CDR3 reads CATSDQAGTDGYTF. In DNA form, the CDR3 reads TGTGCCACCAGTGATCAGGCCGGGACAGATGGCTACACCTTC. This chain joins TRBV24-1 and TRBJ1-2; 7 nucleotides agree with TRBD1. Germline V gene data show CDR1 as KGHDR and CDR2 as SFDVKD. This CDR3 spans 14 amino acids. V lost 3 bases, J lost 6 bases, and 6 bases stayed unmatched.

This clone was counted a single time. This chain uses TRBV24-1 with TRBJ2-3; 8 bases match TRBD1. Germline V gene lookup returns CDR1 KGHDR and CDR2 SFDVKD. This CDR3 comprises 13 residues. Trimming cost V 9 bases and J 2 bases; bases outside gene matches: 3. CDR3 DNA: TGTGCCACCCGGACAGGGAACACAGATACGCAGTATTTT. This gives the protein CATRTGNTDTQYF.

The chain is built from TRBV19 and TRBJ1-5, with D maybe TRBD1 (5 bases). V was cut by 8 bases and J by 3 bases, with 14 bases left in between. CDR1 and CDR2 (germline): LNHDA, SQIVND (reference sequence). The length of the CDR3 is 14 residues. The CDR3 here is CASSLGASNQPQHF. DNA for the CDR3: TGTGCCAGTTCCCTCGGGGCCTCCAATCAGCCCCAGCATTTT.

J is TRBJ2-7 and V is TRBV27; the D gene could be TRBD1 or TRBD2 (5 bases each). Deletions cut 3 bases from V and 5 bases from J, with 20 bases between. Per germline, CDR1 MNHEY and CDR2 SMNVEV (reference sequence). This CDR3 has 16 residues. The DNA of the CDR3 is TGTGCCAGCAGTTTCACGGCGGCGGGCAGGGCCCACGAGCAGTACTTC. Its translation is CASSFTAAGRAHEQYF.

The CDR3 loop reads CASSFRLAGQETQYF. CDR3 in DNA: TGTGCCAGCAGCTTTCGACTAGCGGGGCAAGAGACCCAGTACTTC. The chain is built from TRBV7-9 and TRBJ2-5, with 11 bases that match TRBD2. V shed 3 bases, J shed 2 bases, and the junction held 2 bases outside the gene matches. The CDR3 spans 15 residues. In germline, CDR1 is SEHNR, CDR2 FQNEAQ (reference sequence).

V usage is TRBV4-1 and J usage is TRBJ1-1; maybe TRBD1 (5 bases). Per germline, CDR1 MGHRA and CDR2 YSYEKL. The V and J ends lost 0 bases and 1 base respectively, with 15 bases between them. The CDR3 has 17 amino acids. The CDR3 is CASSQEWGVGENTEAFF. The CDR3 DNA sequence: TGCGCCAGCAGCCAAGAGTGGGGGGTCGGCGAGAACACTGAAGCTTTCTTT.

V gene TRBV7-3 combines with J gene TRBJ2-3, with TRBD1 as a possible D gene (5 bases). The germline V and J ends were trimmed by 0 bases and 0 bases, with 13 bases remaining between them. Germline V CDR1 and CDR2: SGHTA, FQGTGA. CDR3 length: 17 amino acids. As DNA, the CDR3 is TGTGCCAGCAGCTTAACCTACAGGAGAACTAGCACAGATACGCAGTATTTT. It specifies CASSLTYRRTSTDTQYF.

The CDR3 nucleotides are TGCGCCAGCAGTCGACAGGGAGGTGAAAAACTGTTTTTT. Translated, it gives CASSRQGGEKLFF. V usage is TRBV5-1 and J usage is TRBJ1-4, with TRBD1 identical over 7 bases. V dropped 5 bases and J dropped 7; count of bases not matched to a gene: 5. The CDR3 totals 13 residues. Germline V lookup: CDR1 SGHRS, CDR2 YFSETQ.

This chain uses TRBV2 with TRBJ1-1; D perhaps matches TRBD1 (6 bases). The CDR3 sequence is 13 residues long. Trimming removed 6 bases from V and 5 bases from J, with 13 bases in between. Germline V lookup: CDR1 SNHLY, CDR2 FYNNEI. CDR3 residues: CASSAYRATEAFF. DNA for the CDR3: TGTGCCAGCAGCGCTTACAGGGCTACTGAAGCTTTCTTT.